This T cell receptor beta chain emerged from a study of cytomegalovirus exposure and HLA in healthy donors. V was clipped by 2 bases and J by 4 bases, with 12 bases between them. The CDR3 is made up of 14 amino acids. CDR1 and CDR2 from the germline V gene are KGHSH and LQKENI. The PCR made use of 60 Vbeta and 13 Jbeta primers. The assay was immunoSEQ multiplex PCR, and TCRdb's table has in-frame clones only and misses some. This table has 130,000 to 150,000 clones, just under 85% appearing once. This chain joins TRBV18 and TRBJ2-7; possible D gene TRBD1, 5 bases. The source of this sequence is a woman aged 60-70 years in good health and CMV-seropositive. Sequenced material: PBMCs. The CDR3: CASSPAGKGYEQYF. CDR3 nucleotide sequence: TGTGCCAGCTCACCAGCAGGGAAGGGGTACGAGCAGTACTTC.